This entry describes one TCR beta chain. The antigen is undetermined. These data belong to a study of vaccination and CD4 T cells after COVID-19. Treatment noted: roughly 11-day PBMC culture with coronavirus spike peptide pools or control peptides (ViraFEST assay). Cultured CD4+ T cell DNA underwent sequencing with the Oncomine TCR Beta short-read assay. TCRdb reanalysed the PCR reads using MiXCR and keeps one entry per CDR3 protein. The sample records about 15,000 distinct CDR3 sequences, roughly 46% being singletons. Specimen: CD4+ T cells from blood, cultured in vitro, collected before SARS-CoV-2 vaccination. This sequence originates from a human donor who had recovered from COVID-19.

CDR3 in amino acids: CASTGTGDYGYTF. CDR3 DNA: TGTGCCAGTACCGGGACAGGGGACTATGGCTACACCTTC. The V and J genes are TRBV19 and TRBJ1-2, with 10 nucleotides matching TRBD1. The germline gives CDR1 LNHDA, CDR2 SQIVND (reference sequence). V lost 7 bases and J lost 3; bases outside the gene matches: 2. This CDR3 has 13 amino acids.